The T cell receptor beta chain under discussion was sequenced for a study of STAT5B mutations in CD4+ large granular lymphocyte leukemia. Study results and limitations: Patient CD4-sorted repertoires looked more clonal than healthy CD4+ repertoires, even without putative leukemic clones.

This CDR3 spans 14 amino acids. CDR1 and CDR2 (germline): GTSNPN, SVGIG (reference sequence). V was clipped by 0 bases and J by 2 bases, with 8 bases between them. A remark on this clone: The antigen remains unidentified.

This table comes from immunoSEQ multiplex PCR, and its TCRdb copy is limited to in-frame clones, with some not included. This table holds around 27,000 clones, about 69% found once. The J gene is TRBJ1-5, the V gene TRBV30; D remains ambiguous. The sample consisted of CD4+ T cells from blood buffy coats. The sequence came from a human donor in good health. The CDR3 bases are TGTGCCTGGAGTGTAATCGGAGGCAATCAGCCCCAGCATTTT. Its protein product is CAWSVIGGNQPQHF.